Listed here are 24 T cell receptor beta chains from one sample, sequenced in a study of shared clonotypes between healthy human individuals. The repertoire was sequenced with immunoSEQ multiplex PCR; TCRdb's copy has only in-frame clones and lacks some. This table holds about 980,000 clones, about three quarters found once. Sequenced material: memory CD4+ T cells sorted from blood. Subset defined: CD45RA-negative fraction. The receptors were sampled from a man aged 18 to 30 in good health.

CDR3 bases: TGCAGCGTTTCCGGGACTAGCGGGCGCAACACCGGGGAGCTGTTTTTT. Protein: CSVSGTSGRNTGELFF. This sequence joins TRBV29-1 and TRBJ2-2, with TRBD2 matching over 12 bases. Unmatched junction bases numbered 6, after V lost 5 bases and J lost 2 bases. The CDR3 loop spans 16 amino acids. Germline loops: CDR1 SQVTM, CDR2 ANQGSEA.

The V and J genes are TRBV12-5 and TRBJ2-7, with TRBD2 as a possible D gene (6 bases). The V gene lost 7 bases and the J gene lost 1 base, with 17 bases spanning the gap. Germline V gene sequence: CDR1 LGHNT, CDR2 FRNRAP. This CDR3 contains 15 residues. The CDR3 DNA sequence: TGTGCTAGTGCCCCCACAAATAGCGGATCCTACGAGCAGTACTTC. Translated, it gives CASAPTNSGSYEQYF.

The chain joins TRBV5-1 to TRBJ2-2; maybe TRBD1 (7 bases). V was shortened by 1 base and J by 3 bases, with 10 bases between the two germline ends. This CDR3 spans 15 amino acids. Per the germline V gene, CDR1 is SGHRS and CDR2 is YFSETQ. The CDR3 sequence: CASSLTGEDTGELFF. CDR3 sequence (DNA): TGCGCCAGCAGCTTGACAGGGGAGGACACCGGGGAGCTGTTTTTT.

This clone showed up just a few times. Here the CDR3 reads CASSRLIGEQYF. The CDR3 DNA sequence: TGTGCCAGCAGCCGATTGATCGGGGAGCAGTACTTC. The chain couples TRBV7-9 to TRBJ2-7; D call uncertain. Trimming left V 5 bases short and J 7 bases short, with 12 bases between. Germline V CDR1 and CDR2: SEHNR, FQNEAQ (reference sequence). This CDR3 spans 12 amino acids.

V gene TRBV25-1 combines with J gene TRBJ2-7; D call uncertain. Germline-derived CDR1 and CDR2 are MGHDK and SYGVNS. The length of the CDR3 is 11 residues. Between the trimmed V and J ends, which lost 6 bases and 7 bases, there was a span of 10 bases. In DNA, the CDR3 is TGTGCCAGCAGAACATCATGGGAGCAGTACTTC. Protein product: CASRTSWEQYF.

V usage is TRBV6-1 and J usage is TRBJ1-6; no definite D call. The V end was cut by 1 base, the J end by 6 bases, with 10 bases between. The CDR3 has 15 amino acids. Germline V gives CDR1 MNHNS, CDR2 SASEGT. CDR3 sequence (DNA): TGTGCCAGCAGTGAAGAACAGACAACTAATTCACCCCTCCACTTT. Its protein is CASSEEQTTNSPLHF.

The chain's CDR3 is CASSRQKNTGELFF. CDR3 nucleotides: TGTGCCAGCAGCCGACAGAAGAACACCGGGGAGCTGTTTTTT. The rearrangement joins TRBV2 to TRBJ2-2, with a tentative D call TRBD1 (5 bases). CDR1 is SNHLY, CDR2 FYNNEI, per germline. Between the trimmed V and J ends, which lost 6 bases and 1 base, there was a span of 9 bases. The CDR3 consists of 14 residues.

Comments on this clone: Other DNA sequences in the same sample also yield this CDR3. The chain employs TRBV10-3 and TRBJ2-7, with 10 bases that match TRBD1. CDR3 length: 14 residues. Germline values: CDR1 ENHRY, CDR2 SYGVKD. The V gene end was trimmed by 6 bases and the J gene end by 1 base; junction bases not matched to a gene: 3. The CDR3: CAISPGQGSYEQYF. The CDR3, as DNA: TGTGCCATCAGCCCGGGACAGGGGTCCTACGAGCAGTACTTC.

This clone has only a few counts. The same CDR3 is also encoded by other DNA sequences in this sample. The chain couples TRBV5-1 to TRBJ2-3; no firm D call. V was shortened by 0 bases and J by 1 base, with 3 bases between the two germline ends. The CDR3 is made up of 13 amino acids. Germline CDR1 and CDR2: SGHRS and YFSETQ. CDR3 in DNA: TGCGCCAGCAGCTTGGAGGGCACAGATACGCAGTATTTT. Translating gives CASSLEGTDTQYF.

The genes are TRBV11-3 and TRBJ2-7, with TRBD1 matching over 7 bases. The V gene's germline CDR1 is SGHNT and CDR2 YENEEA. CDR3 length: 12 residues. Losses at the gene ends were 5 bases for V and 9 bases for J; bases not matched to a gene: 7. CDR3 sequence: CASSSGSGGQYF. As DNA, the CDR3 is TGTGCCAGCAGCAGCGGCTCAGGGGGGCAGTACTTC.

The rearrangement uses TRBV7-2 and TRBJ2-1, with a possible D match to TRBD2 (5 bases). Germline lookup yields CDR1 SGHTA and CDR2 FQGNSA. The V end lost 0 bases, the J end lost 7 bases, and 13 bases lay between the germline ends. This CDR3 has 15 residues. CDR3 in amino acids: CASSLASSAVNEQFF. CDR3 nucleotides: TGTGCCAGCAGCTTAGCTTCTTCAGCGGTGAATGAGCAGTTCTTC.

This clone was counted only a few times. This CDR3 is CASSFITHEQYF. In DNA form, the CDR3 reads TGTGCCAGCAGCTTTATAACACACGAGCAGTACTTC. The rearrangement links TRBV7-2 to TRBJ2-7, with D hard to call. Germline CDR1 reads SGHTA; CDR2 reads FQGNSA. The CDR3 loop spans 12 amino acids. Trimming removed 3 bases from V and 5 bases from J, with 8 bases in between. Based on the CDR3 plus reference TRBV7-2 and TRBJ2-7, the full variable domain is GAGVSQSPSNKVTEKGKDVELRCDPISGHTALYWYRQSLGQGLEFLIYFQGNSAPDKSGLPSDRFSAERTGGSVSTLTIQRTQQEDSAVYLCASSFITHEQYFGPGTRLTVT.

The chain recombines TRBV30 with TRBJ2-5; D is unresolved. The CDR3 loop spans 11 amino acids. Per the germline V gene, CDR1 is GTSNPN and CDR2 is SVGIG (reference sequence). With 5 bases removed from V and 2 bases from J, the gap between germline ends came to 6 bases. The CDR3 protein is CAWGVQETQYF. In DNA form, the CDR3 reads TGTGCCTGGGGGGTTCAAGAGACCCAGTACTTC.

The J gene is TRBJ1-5, the V gene TRBV4-2, with D possibly matching TRBD1 (5 bases). This CDR3 is 13 amino acids long. Germline lookup yields CDR1 LGHNA and CDR2 YNFKEQ. V was pared by 4 bases and J by 5 bases, with 9 bases between. The CDR3 region is CASSRDSDQPQHF. In DNA form, the CDR3 reads TGTGCCAGCAGCCGCGACAGTGATCAGCCCCAGCATTTT.

The chain is built from TRBV10-3 and TRBJ2-3; D may be TRBD2 (5 bases). Germline-derived CDR1 and CDR2 are ENHRY and SYGVKD. The CDR3 totals 13 residues. V was clipped by 6 bases and J by 15 bases, with 22 bases between them. CDR3 amino acids: CAISVLGEGSHYF. Written as DNA, the CDR3 is TGTGCCATCAGCGTCCTCGGCGAAGGGAGCCACTATTTT.

The rearrangement joins TRBV7-2 to TRBJ2-1, with D perhaps matching TRBD2 (6 bases). The length of the CDR3 is 12 residues. CDR1 is SGHTA and CDR2 is FQGNSA in the germline V gene. V was cut by 4 bases and J by 9 bases, with 10 bases left in between. The CDR3 DNA sequence: TGTGCCAGCAGCTACAGTAGCGGTGAGCAGTTCTTC. Translation: CASSYSSGEQFF.

V is TRBV30 and J is TRBJ2-1, with D hard to call. The CDR3 has 14 residues. Germline CDR1 and CDR2: GTSNPN and SVGIG (reference sequence). Deletions cut 2 bases from V and 0 bases from J, with 8 bases between. The DNA of the CDR3 is TGTGCCTGGAGTCGACTGACCTCCTACAATGAGCAGTTCTTC. Its translation: CAWSRLTSYNEQFF.

The chain couples TRBV7-6 to TRBJ1-2; D gene unclear. Germline V gives CDR1 SGHVS, CDR2 FNYEAQ. The V end was cut by 5 bases, the J end by 8 bases, with 21 bases between. CDR3 length: 15 residues. CDR3 protein: CASSPIGREGVGYTF. Written as DNA, the CDR3 is TGTGCCAGCAGCCCAATAGGGAGGGAGGGAGTCGGCTACACCTTC.

J is TRBJ2-1 and V is TRBV2, with 7 positions matching TRBD1. In germline, CDR1 is SNHLY, CDR2 FYNNEI. This CDR3 spans 13 amino acids. Trimming took 3 bases from V and 4 from J; bases not matched to a gene: 0. This CDR3 reads CASSEGQYNEQFF. Written as DNA, the CDR3 is TGTGCCAGCAGTGAGGGACAGTACAATGAGCAGTTCTTC.

The table lists this clone with a few counts. The V call is TRBV12-5, the J call TRBJ2-7, with TRBD1 as a possible D gene (5 bases). CDR1 and CDR2 from the germline V gene are LGHNT and FRNRAP. Trimming left V 3 bases short and J 5 bases short, with 8 bases between. The CDR3 has 12 amino acids. CDR3 coding DNA: TGTGCTAGTGGTTTAGGGGTCCACGAGCAGTACTTC. Translation: CASGLGVHEQYF.

The chain is built from TRBV5-4 and TRBJ2-3; 7 bases match TRBD1. CDR3 size: 14 residues. The trim removed 4 bases at V and 2 bases at J, leaving 4 bases unmatched. Germline CDR1 and CDR2: SGHNT and YYREEE (reference sequence). The CDR3 sequence: CASSPTGVTDTQYF. The CDR3 DNA follows: TGTGCCAGCAGCCCTACAGGGGTCACAGATACGCAGTATTTT.

This clone has a count of ten or more. V gene TRBV2 combines with J gene TRBJ2-1; no reliable D call. Germline V gives CDR1 SNHLY, CDR2 FYNNEI. This CDR3 comprises 12 residues. V was trimmed by 1 base and J by 12 bases, leaving 10 bases between them. The CDR3 DNA sequence: TGTGCCAGCAGTGAAGGGTCATCAGTGCAGTTCTTC. Its translation: CASSEGSSVQFF.

The chain links TRBV29-1 to TRBJ2-3; 7 bases fit TRBD2. The CDR3 loop spans 13 amino acids. Germline V lookup: CDR1 SQVTM, CDR2 ANQGSEA. Losses at the gene ends were 5 bases for V and 7 bases for J; bases not matched to a gene: 9. The CDR3 DNA follows: TGCAGCGTTAGCGGGACCCAAAGGAATACGCAGTATTTT. This translates into CSVSGTQRNTQYF.

This rearrangement joins TRBV29-1 to TRBJ2-5, with TRBD1 identical over 7 bases. J lost 3 bases, V lost 7 bases, and 8 bases had no gene match. Germline CDR1 is SQVTM and CDR2 is ANQGSEA. This CDR3 has 13 residues. The CDR3 coding sequence is TGCAGCGCCTCCCGACAGGGAAAAGAGACCCAGTACTTC. Protein product: CSASRQGKETQYF.